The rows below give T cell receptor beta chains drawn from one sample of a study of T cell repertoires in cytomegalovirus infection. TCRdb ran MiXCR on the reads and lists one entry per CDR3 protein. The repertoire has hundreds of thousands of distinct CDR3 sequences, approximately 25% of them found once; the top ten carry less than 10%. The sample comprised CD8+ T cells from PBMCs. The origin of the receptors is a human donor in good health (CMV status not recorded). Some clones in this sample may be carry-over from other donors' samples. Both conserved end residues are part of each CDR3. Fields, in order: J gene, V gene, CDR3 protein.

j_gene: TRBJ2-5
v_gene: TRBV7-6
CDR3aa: CASSLELAPQETQYF

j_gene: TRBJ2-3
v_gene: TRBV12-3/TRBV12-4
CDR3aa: CASSPGLADSIDTQYF

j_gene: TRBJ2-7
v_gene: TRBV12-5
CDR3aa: CASGLVGGHSAYEQYF

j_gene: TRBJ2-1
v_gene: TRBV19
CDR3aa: CASTKRGPPGHEQFF

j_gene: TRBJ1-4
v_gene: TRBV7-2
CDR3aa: CASSLVWAAGGYDEKLFF

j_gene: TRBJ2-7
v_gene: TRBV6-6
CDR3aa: CASSYGAPSGAWNEQYF

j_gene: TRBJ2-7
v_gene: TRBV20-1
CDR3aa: CSARDPLAGGYEQYF

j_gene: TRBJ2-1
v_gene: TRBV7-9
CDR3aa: CASSLAWVARYNEQFF

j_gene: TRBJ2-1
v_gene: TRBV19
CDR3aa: CASSWTSGGALHEQFF

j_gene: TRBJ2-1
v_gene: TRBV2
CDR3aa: CASEGVDNEQFF

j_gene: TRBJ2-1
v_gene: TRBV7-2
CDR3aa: CASSCSGRTYNKQFF

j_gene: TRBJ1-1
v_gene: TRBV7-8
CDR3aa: CASSFGGVNTEAFF

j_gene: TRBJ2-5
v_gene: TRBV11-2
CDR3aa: CASSSWTSGGAETQYF

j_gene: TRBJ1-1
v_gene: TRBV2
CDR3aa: CASSPKTRTKAFF

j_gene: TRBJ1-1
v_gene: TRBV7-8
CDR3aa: CASSPEPGQGAFF

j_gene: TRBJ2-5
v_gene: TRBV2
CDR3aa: CASTGTAGETQYF

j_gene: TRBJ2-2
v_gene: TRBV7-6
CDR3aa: CASSLGTSAFTGELFF

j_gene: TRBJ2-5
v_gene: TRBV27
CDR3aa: CASSSVGAVQYF

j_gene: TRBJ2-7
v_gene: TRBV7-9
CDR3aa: CASSLAERTPYEQYF

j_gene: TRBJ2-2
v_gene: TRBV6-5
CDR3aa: CASSYFGTSGYTGELFF

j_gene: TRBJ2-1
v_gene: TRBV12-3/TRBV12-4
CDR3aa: CASWERGFYNEQFF

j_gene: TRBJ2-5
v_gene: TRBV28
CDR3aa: CASSRRGSNETQYF

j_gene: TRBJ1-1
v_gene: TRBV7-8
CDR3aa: CASSPTATTVNTEAFF

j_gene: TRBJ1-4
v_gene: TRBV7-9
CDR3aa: CASSLHGANEKLFF

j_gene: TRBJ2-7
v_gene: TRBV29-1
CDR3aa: CSAFTGDYEQYF

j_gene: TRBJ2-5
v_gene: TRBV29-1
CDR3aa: CSVATGFQETQYF

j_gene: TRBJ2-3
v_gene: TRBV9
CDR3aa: CASSIYGTSDTDTQYF

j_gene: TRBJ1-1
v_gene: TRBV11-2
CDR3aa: CASRGTATRGTEAFF

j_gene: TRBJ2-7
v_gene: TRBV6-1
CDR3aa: CASSDRVSSYEQYF

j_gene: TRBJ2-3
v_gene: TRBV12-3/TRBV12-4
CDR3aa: CASSPYHGLALTDTQYF

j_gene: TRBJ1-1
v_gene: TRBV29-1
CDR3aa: CSVVRDHTEAFF

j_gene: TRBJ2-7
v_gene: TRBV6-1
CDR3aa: CASKAGDSYEQYF

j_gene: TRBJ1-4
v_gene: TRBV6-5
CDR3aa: CASSRDEGPNEKLFF

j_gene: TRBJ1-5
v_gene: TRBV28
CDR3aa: CASSQDSSSNQPQHF

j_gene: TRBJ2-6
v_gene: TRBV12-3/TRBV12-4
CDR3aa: CAIGTSSGANVLTF

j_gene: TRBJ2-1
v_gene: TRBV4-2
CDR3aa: CASGPGGRSYNEQFF

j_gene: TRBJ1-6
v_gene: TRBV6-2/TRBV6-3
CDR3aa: CASSYSNAGFNSPLHF

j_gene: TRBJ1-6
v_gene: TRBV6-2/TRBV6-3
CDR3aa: CASTQGTIGPLHF

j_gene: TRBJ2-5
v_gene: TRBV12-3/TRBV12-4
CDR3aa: CASSLGLALETKYF

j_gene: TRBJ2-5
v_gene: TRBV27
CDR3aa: CASSPRLAGGIETQYF

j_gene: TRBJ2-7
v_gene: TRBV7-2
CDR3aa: CASSPAPRVYEQYF

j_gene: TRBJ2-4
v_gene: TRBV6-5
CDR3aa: CASSLGGNIQYF

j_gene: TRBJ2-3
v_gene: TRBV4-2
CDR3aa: CASSQEGLAGGQTQYF

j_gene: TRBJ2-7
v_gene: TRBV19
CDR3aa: CASSIVGDSNYEQYF

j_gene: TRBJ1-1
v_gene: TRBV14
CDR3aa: CASSPWGGENTEAFF

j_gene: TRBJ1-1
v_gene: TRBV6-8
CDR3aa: CACSPVEGPRMNTEAFF

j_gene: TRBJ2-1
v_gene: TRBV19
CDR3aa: CASSRTGIYNEQFF

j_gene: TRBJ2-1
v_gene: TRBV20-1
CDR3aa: CSAELGSVHEQFF

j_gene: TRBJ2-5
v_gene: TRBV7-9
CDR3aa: CASSPPRGGEETQYF

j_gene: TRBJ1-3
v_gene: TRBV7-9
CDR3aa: CASSGPGLGPEYSGNTIYF

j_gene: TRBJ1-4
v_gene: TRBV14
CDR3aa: CASSHSLDKGIGEKLFF

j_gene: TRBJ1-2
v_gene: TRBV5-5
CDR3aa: CASHVGGDGYTF

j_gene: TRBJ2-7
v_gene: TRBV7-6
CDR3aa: CASSLGEGDRVAYYEQYF